The rows below give T cell receptor beta chains drawn from one sample of a study of control samples from healthy donors and cancer patients. Only in-frame clones appear in the TCRdb table, and some are missing; sequencing was by immunoSEQ multiplex PCR. Among some 82,000 clones listed, around 83% were seen once. Sample: PBMCs. Receptors originate from a man aged 60 to 75 with head and neck cancer. The CDR3 runs from the conserved cysteine through the conserved F or W. D genes are given only for firm matches. A clone size is listed for some rows: how often the clone was seen (once, few, many), or a class if it is expanded.

j_call,d_call,cdr3_length,v_call,clone_size,cdr3_nt,cdr3_aa
TRBJ2-5,-,17,TRBV9,-,TGTGCCAGCAGCGCCTACCGGACCGCGCGTGGCCAAGAGACCCAGTACTTC,CASSAYRTARGQETQYF
TRBJ2-1,-,15,TRBV11-1,-,TGTGCCAGCAGCTTAGAGGACCGAGGCTACAATGAGCAGTTCTTC,CASSLEDRGYNEQFF
TRBJ2-5,TRBD2,14,TRBV5-1,-,TGCGCCAGCAGCCTGGCGGGAGCGAAAGAGACCCAGTACTTC,CASSLAGAKETQYF
TRBJ2-3,-,13,TRBV24-1,-,TGTGCCACCAGTGAGGCGGGCACAGATACGCAGTATTTT,CATSEAGTDTQYF
TRBJ1-4,-,16,TRBV5-1,-,TGCGCCAGCAGCTTCGCAGGTAGCCTCACTAATGAAAAACTGTTTTTT,CASSFAGSLTNEKLFF
TRBJ1-5,-,12,TRBV18,-,TGTGCCAGCTCACCCGGGAATCAGCCCCAGCATTTT,CASSPGNQPQHF
TRBJ2-1,-,15,TRBV4-1,-,TGCGCCAGCAGGGTCGGGCGGAGCTCCTACAATGAGCAGTTCTTC,CASRVGRSSYNEQFF
TRBJ1-2,TRBD1,14,TRBV5-1,once,TGCGCCAGCAGCCTAACCGGGACAGACTATGGCTACACCTTC,CASSLTGTDYGYTF
TRBJ2-1,-,14,TRBV27,-,TGTGCCAGCAGTTTAGAGTTAGCGGCCAATGAGCAGTTCTTC,CASSLELAANEQFF
TRBJ1-4,-,15,TRBV10-3,-,TGTGCCATCAGTGCGACAGGCCGGGTGAATGAAAAACTGTTTTTT,CAISATGRVNEKLFF
TRBJ2-5,-,14,TRBV7-9,once,TGTGCCAGCAGCTTAGTCACCATGTCGGAGACCCAGTACTTC,CASSLVTMSETQYF
TRBJ2-6,TRBD1,14,TRBV19,-,TGTGCCAGTCGGGACAGGGGGCACTCCAACGTCCTGACTTTC,CASRDRGHSNVLTF
TRBJ1-6,-,15,TRBV27,-,TGTGCCAGCGGCCTACAGGGCTCCTATAATTCACCCCTCCACTTT,CASGLQGSYNSPLHF
TRBJ2-5,-,13,TRBV7-2,-,TGTGCCAGCAGGGATTGGCTCGTCGAGACCCAGTACTTC,CASRDWLVETQYF
TRBJ1-5,TRBD1,14,TRBV27,-,TGTGCCAGCAGTCCTCGGACAGGGGATCAGCCCCAGCATTTT,CASSPRTGDQPQHF
TRBJ2-1,-,12,TRBV3-1/TRBV3-2,-,TGTGCCAGCAGCCAAGGGGCAGGTGAGCAGTTCTTC,CASSQGAGEQFF
TRBJ2-7,-,13,TRBV5-5,-,TGTGCCAGCAGCTTGTTGGTTTCGGACGAGCAGTACTTC,CASSLLVSDEQYF